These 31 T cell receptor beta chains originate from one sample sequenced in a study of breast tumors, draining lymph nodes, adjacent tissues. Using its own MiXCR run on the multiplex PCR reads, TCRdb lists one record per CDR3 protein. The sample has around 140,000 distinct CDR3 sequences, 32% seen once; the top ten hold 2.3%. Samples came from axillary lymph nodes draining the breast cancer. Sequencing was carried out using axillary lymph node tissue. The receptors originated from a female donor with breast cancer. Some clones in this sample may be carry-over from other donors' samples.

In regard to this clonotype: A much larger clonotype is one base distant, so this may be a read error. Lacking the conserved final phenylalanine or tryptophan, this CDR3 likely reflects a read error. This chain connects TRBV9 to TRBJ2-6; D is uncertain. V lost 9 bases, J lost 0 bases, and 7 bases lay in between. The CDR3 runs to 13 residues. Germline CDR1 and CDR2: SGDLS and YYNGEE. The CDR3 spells CATKTSGANVLTS. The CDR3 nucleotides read TGTGCCACAAAGACCTCTGGGGCCAACGTCCTGACTTCC.

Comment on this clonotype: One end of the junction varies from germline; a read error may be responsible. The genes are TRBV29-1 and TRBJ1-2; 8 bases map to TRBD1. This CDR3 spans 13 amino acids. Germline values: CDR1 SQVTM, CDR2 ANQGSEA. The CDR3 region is CSFEQGVGYGYTF. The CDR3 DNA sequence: TGCAGCTTTGAACAGGGGGTGGGCTATGGCTACACCTTC.

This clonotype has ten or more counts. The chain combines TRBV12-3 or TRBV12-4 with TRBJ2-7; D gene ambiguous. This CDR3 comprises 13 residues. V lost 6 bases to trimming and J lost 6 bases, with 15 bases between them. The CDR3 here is CASSTRNDGEQYF. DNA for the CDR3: TGTGCCAGCAGCACTCGGAACGACGGCGAGCAGTACTTC.

CDR3 protein: CASSLGLAGEQYV. CDR3 in DNA: TGTGCCAGCAGCCTGGGACTAGCTGGCGAGCAGTACGTC. The V and J genes are TRBV11-2 and TRBJ2-7, with 9 bases fitting TRBD2. With V trimmed by 5 bases and J by 6 bases, 5 bases remained unmatched. The CDR3 is made up of 13 amino acids. Germline values: CDR1 SGHAT, CDR2 FQNNGV.

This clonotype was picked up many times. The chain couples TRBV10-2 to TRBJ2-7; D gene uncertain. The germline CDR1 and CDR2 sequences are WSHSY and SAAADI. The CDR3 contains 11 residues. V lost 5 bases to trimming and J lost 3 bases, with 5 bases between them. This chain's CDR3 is CASSNGYEQYV. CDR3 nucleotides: TGCGCCAGCAGTAACGGCTACGAGCAGTACGTC.

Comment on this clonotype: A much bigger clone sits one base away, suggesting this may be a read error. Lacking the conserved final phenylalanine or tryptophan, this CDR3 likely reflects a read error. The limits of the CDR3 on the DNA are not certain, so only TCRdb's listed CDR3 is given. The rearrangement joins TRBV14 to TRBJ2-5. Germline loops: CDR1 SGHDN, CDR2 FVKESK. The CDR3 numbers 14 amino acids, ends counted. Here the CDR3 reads CASSQDLIEETQSL.

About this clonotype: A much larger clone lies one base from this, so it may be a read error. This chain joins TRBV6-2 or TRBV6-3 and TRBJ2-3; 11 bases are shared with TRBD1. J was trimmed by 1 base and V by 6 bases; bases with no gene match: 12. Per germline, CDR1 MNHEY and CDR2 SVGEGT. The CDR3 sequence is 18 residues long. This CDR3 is CASSLGQGANPGTDTQYF. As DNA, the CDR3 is TGTGCCAGCAGCCTCGGACAGGGGGCCAACCCCGGCACAGATACGCAGTATTTT.

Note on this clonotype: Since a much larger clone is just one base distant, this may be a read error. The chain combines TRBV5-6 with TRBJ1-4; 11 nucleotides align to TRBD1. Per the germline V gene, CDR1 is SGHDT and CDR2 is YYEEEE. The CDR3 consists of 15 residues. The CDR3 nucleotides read TGTGCCAGCGGCTTGTATGGACAGGGGGCGCGGAAACTGTTTTTT. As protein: CASGLYGQGARKLFF. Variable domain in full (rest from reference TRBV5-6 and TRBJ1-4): DAGVTQSPTHLIKTRGQQVTLRCSPKSGHDTVSWYQQALGQGPQFIFQYYEEEERQRGNFPDRFSGHQFPNYSSELNVNALLLGDSALYLCASGLYGQGARKLFFGSGTQLSVL.

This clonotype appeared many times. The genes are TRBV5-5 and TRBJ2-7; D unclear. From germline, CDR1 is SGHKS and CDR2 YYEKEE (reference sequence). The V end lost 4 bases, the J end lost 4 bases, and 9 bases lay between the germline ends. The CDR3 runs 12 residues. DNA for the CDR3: TGTGCCAGCAGCGGAACGGGTTACGAGCAGTACTTC. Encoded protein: CASSGTGYEQYF.

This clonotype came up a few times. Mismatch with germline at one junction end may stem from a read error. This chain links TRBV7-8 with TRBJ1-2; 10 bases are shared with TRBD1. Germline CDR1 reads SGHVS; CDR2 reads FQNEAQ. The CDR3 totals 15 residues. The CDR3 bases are TGTGCCAGCAGCTCCCGGGACAGGGGTATTCCCGGTTCCCCCTTC. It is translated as CASSSRDRGIPGSPF.

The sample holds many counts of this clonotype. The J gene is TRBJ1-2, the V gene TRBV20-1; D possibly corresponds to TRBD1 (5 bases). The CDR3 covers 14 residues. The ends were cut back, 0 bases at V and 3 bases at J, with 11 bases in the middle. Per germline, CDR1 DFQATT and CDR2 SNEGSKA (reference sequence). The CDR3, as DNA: TGCAGTGCTAGAGATCAAGGGGCGCACTATGGCTACACCTTC. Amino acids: CSARDQGAHYGYTF.

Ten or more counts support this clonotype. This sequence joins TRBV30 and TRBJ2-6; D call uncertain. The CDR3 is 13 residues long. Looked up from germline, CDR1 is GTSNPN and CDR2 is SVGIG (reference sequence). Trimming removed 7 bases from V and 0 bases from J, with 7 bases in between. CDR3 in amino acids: CASQSSGANVLTF. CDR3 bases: TGTGCCTCACAGAGCTCTGGGGCCAACGTCCTGACTTTC.

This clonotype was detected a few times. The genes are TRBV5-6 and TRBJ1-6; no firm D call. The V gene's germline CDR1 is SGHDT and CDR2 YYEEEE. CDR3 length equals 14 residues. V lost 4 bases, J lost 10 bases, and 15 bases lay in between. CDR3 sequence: CASSTSSGNSPLHF. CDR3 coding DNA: TGTGCCAGCAGCACCTCTAGCGGGAACTCACCCCTCCACTTT.

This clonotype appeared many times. This CDR3 reads CASSKPPGRGETQYF. The CDR3 bases are TGTGCCAGCAGCAAACCCCCCGGGAGGGGAGAGACCCAGTACTTC. This sequence joins TRBV28 and TRBJ2-5; 8 bases map to TRBD2. The CDR3 extends over 15 amino acids. Germline CDR1 and CDR2: MDHEN and SYDVKM. J was trimmed by 4 bases and V by 6 bases; bases with no gene match: 10.

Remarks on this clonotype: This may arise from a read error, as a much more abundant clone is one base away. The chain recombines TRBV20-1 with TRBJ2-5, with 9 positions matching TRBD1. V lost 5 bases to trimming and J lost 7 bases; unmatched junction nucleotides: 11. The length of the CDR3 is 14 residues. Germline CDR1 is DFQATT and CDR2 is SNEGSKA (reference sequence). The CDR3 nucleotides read TGCAGTGCTGAAGACAGGGGGTTGGGAGCGACCCAGTACTTC. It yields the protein CSAEDRGLGATQYF.

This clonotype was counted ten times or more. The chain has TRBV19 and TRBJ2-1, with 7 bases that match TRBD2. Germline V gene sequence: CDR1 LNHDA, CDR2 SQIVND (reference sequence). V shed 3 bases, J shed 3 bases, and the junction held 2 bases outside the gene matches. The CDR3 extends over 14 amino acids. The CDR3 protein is CASSMRGSYNEQFF. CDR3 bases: TGTGCCAGTAGTATGCGGGGGAGCTACAATGAGCAGTTCTTC.

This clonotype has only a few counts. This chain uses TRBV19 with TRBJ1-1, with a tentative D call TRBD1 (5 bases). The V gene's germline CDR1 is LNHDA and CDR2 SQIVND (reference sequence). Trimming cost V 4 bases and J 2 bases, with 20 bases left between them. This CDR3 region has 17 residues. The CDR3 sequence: CASSTRTVGEGNTEAFF. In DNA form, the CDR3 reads TGTGCCAGTAGTACCCGTACTGTAGGGGAAGGTAACACTGAAGCTTTCTTT.

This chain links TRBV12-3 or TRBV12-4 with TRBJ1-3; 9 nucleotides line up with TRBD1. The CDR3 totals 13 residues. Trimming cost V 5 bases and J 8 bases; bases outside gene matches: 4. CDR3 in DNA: TGTGCCAGCAGTACGGACAGGGGTGACACCATATATTTT. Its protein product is CASSTDRGDTIYF.

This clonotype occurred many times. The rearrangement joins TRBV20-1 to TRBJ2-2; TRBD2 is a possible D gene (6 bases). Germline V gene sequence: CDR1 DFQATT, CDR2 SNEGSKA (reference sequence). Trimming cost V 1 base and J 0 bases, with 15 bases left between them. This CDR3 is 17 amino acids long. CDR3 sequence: CSARGRGTASNTGELFF. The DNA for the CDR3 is TGCAGTGCTAGAGGGAGGGGAACAGCCTCGAACACCGGGGAGCTGTTTTTT.

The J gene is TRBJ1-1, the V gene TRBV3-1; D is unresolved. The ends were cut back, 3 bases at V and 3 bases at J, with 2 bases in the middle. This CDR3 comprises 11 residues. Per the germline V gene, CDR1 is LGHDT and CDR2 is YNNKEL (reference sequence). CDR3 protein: CASSQHTEAFF. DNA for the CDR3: TGTGCCAGCAGCCAGCACACTGAAGCTTTCTTT. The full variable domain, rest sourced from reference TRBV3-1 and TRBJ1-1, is DTAVSQTPKYLVTQMGNDKSIKCEQNLGHDTMYWYKQDSKKFLKIMFSYNNKELIINETVPNRFSPKSPDKAHLNLHINSLELGDSAVYFCASSQHTEAFFGQGTRLTVV.

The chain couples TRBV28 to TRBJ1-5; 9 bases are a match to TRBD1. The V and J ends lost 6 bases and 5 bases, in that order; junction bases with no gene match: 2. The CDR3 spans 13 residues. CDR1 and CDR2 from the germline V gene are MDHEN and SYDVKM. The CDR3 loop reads CASRTGGHQPQHF. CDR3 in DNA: TGTGCCAGCAGGACAGGGGGACATCAGCCCCAGCATTTT.

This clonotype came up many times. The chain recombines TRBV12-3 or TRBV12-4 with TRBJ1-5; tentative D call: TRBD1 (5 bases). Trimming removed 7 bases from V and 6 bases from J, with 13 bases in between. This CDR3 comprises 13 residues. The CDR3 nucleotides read TGTGCCAGCAAAGGGGATAGGGGTCAGCCCCAGCATTTT. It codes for CASKGDRGQPQHF.

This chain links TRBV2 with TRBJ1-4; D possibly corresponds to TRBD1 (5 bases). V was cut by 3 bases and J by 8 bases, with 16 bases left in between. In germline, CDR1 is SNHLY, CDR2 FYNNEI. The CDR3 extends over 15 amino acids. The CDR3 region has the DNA TGTGCCAGCAGTGATGGGGGACTTACACCAGAAAAACTGTTTTTT. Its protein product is CASSDGGLTPEKLFF.

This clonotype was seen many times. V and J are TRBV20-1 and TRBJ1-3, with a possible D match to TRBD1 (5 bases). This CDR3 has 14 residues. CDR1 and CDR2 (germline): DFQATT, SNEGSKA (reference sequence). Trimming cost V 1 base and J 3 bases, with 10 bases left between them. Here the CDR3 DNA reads TGCAGTGCTAGAGCGGGGGGAGGTGGAAACACCATATATTTT. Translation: CSARAGGGGNTIYF.

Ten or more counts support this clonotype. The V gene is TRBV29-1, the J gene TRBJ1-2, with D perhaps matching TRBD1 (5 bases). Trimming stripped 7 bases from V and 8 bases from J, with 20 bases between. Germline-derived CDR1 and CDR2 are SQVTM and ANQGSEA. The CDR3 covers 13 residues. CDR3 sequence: CSALIVGGRGYTF. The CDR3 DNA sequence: TGCAGCGCGTTGATTGTCGGGGGACGCGGCTACACCTTC.

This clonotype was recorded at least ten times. CDR3 residues: CASSQEVGDRTLQETQYF. For the CDR3, the DNA is TGTGCCAGCAGCCAAGAGGTGGGAGACAGGACGCTACAAGAGACCCAGTACTTC. The rearrangement links TRBV3-2 to TRBJ2-5; the table's D call, TRBD1, has no DNA check behind it. TRBV3-2 is classified as a pseudogene. CDR3 length: 18 amino acids.

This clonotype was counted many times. The CDR3 reads CASTRQGSYQETQYF. The CDR3 coding sequence is TGTGCCAGCACCCGACAGGGTTCGTACCAAGAGACCCAGTACTTC. This chain uses TRBV2 with TRBJ2-5; 7 positions agree with TRBD1. The CDR3 has 15 amino acids. Per germline, CDR1 SNHLY and CDR2 FYNNEI. V was pared by 7 bases and J by 0 bases, with 8 bases of the junction left unmatched.

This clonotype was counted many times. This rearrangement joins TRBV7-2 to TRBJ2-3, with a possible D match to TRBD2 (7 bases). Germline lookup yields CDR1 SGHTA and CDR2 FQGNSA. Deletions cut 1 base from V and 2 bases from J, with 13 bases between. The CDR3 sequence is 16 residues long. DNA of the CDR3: TGTGCCAGCAGCTTAGTCTGGGGGGGGGCCACAGATACGCAGTATTTT. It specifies CASSLVWGGATDTQYF.

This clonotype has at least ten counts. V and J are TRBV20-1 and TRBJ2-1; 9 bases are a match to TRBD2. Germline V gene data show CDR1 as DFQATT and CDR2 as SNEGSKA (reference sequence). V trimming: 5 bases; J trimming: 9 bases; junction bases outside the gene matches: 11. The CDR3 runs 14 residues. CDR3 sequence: CSASTGTSIGEQFF. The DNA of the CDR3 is TGCAGTGCTTCAACCGGGACTAGCATAGGTGAGCAGTTCTTC.

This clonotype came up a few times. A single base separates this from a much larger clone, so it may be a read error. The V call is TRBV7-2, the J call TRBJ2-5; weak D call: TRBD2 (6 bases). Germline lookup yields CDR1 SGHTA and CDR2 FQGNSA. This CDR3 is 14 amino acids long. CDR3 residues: CANSSGGMTETQYF. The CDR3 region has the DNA TGTGCCAACAGCTCAGGCGGGATGACCGAGACCCAGTACTTC.

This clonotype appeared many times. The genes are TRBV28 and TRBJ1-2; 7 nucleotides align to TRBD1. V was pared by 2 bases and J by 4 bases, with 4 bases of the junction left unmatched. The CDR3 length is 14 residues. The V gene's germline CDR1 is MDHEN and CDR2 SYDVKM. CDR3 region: CASSLPGGGYGYTF. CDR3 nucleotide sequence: TGTGCCAGCAGTTTACCAGGGGGAGGCTATGGCTACACCTTC.